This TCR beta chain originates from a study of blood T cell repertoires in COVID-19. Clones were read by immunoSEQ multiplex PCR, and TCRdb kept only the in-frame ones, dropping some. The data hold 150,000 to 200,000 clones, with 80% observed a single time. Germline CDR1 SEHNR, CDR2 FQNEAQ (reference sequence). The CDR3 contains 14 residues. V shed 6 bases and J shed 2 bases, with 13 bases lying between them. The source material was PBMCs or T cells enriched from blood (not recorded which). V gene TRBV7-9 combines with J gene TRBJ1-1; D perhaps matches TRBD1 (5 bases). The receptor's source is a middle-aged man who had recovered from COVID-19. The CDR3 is CASSGGGGNTEAFF. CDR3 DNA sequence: TGTGCCAGCAGTGGGGGAGGAGGAAACACTGAAGCTTTCTTT.